This is a list of T cell receptor beta chains from one sample in a study of neurological immune-mediated disorders. TCRdb recomputed calls from the 5' RACE reads with MiXCR, one row per CDR3 protein. The repertoire consists of roughly 71,000 distinct CDR3 sequences, with approximately 4.1% occurring once and the leading ten covering under 1.5%. Sample: PBMCs. The origin of the receptors is a young man with multiple sclerosis. CDR3s include the opening cysteine and the closing phenylalanine or tryptophan. The D gene is left open where the match is weak. Clone sizes are shown as how often the clone was seen (once, few, many) or a class if it is expanded.

clone size: many; V gene: TRBV27; D gene: .; J gene: TRBJ1-1; CDR3 DNA: TGTGCCAGCAGGAACTGGGGGGGGAACACTGAAGCTTTCTTT; CDR3 protein: CASRNWGGNTEAFF
clone size: many; V gene: TRBV7-2; D gene: .; J gene: TRBJ2-3; CDR3 DNA: TGTGCCAGCAGCTTAGAACGGGGGTACACAGATACGCAGTATTTT; CDR3 protein: CASSLERGYTDTQYF
clone size: many; V gene: TRBV20-1; D gene: TRBD1; J gene: TRBJ2-7; CDR3 DNA: TGCAGTGCTACACCGGGACAGCACTCCTACGAGCAGTACTTC; CDR3 protein: CSATPGQHSYEQYF
clone size: many; V gene: TRBV20-1; D gene: .; J gene: TRBJ1-3; CDR3 DNA: TGCAGTGCTACAGTTGGGGCCGCTGGAAACACCATATATTTT; CDR3 protein: CSATVGAAGNTIYF
clone size: many; V gene: TRBV29-1; D gene: .; J gene: TRBJ2-1; CDR3 DNA: TGCAGCGTTGTCGGGGGGCAATACAATGAGCAGTTCTTC; CDR3 protein: CSVVGGQYNEQFF
clone size: many; V gene: TRBV4-2; D gene: .; J gene: TRBJ2-5; CDR3 DNA: TGTGCCAGCAGCCAAGCGCTGGGTCCGAGGGGAGAGACCCAGTACTTC; CDR3 protein: CASSQALGPRGETQYF
clone size: many; V gene: TRBV12-3/TRBV12-4; D gene: .; J gene: TRBJ1-5; CDR3 DNA: TGTGCCAGCAGTGTCCCAGGGGATAGCAATCAGCCCCAGCATTTT; CDR3 protein: CASSVPGDSNQPQHF
clone size: few; V gene: TRBV5-6; D gene: TRBD2; J gene: TRBJ2-3; CDR3 DNA: TGTGCCAGCAGCGTGGGACTAGCCAGCACAGATACGCAGTATTTT; CDR3 protein: CASSVGLASTDTQYF
clone size: many; V gene: TRBV7-2; D gene: TRBD2; J gene: TRBJ2-5; CDR3 DNA: TGTGCCAGCAGCTTAGTGGGAGGGTTAGCGGAGACCCAGTACTTC; CDR3 protein: CASSLVGGLAETQYF
clone size: many; V gene: TRBV12-3/TRBV12-4; D gene: .; J gene: TRBJ1-2; CDR3 DNA: TGTGCCAGCAGTTTATTGGGGGGCGACTATGGCTACACCTTC; CDR3 protein: CASSLLGGDYGYTF
clone size: many; V gene: TRBV5-1; D gene: .; J gene: TRBJ2-1; CDR3 DNA: TGCGCCAGCAGCGTCGAGTCCACAGGTGAGCAGTTCTTC; CDR3 protein: CASSVESTGEQFF
clone size: many; V gene: TRBV5-5; D gene: TRBD2; J gene: TRBJ2-3; CDR3 DNA: TGTGCCAGCAGCAGACTAGCGGGGGACGTTAGCACAGATACGCAGTATTTT; CDR3 protein: CASSRLAGDVSTDTQYF
clone size: many; V gene: TRBV5-1; D gene: .; J gene: TRBJ2-5; CDR3 DNA: TGCGCCAGCAGCTTGGTGGGGGGAGAGACCCAGTACTTC; CDR3 protein: CASSLVGGETQYF
clone size: many; V gene: TRBV19; D gene: .; J gene: TRBJ1-4; CDR3 DNA: TGTGCCAGTAGTGTAAGACATTCAACTAATGAAAAACTGTTTTTT; CDR3 protein: CASSVRHSTNEKLFF
clone size: many; V gene: TRBV20-1; D gene: .; J gene: TRBJ2-7; CDR3 DNA: TGCAGTGCTAGGGGCACAGGGGACTACTACGAGCAGTACTTC; CDR3 protein: CSARGTGDYYEQYF
clone size: many; V gene: TRBV5-1; D gene: .; J gene: TRBJ2-7; CDR3 DNA: TGCGCCAGCAGCGCGCTGGCAGGCTACGAGCAGTACTTC; CDR3 protein: CASSALAGYEQYF
clone size: many; V gene: TRBV12-5; D gene: TRBD1; J gene: TRBJ1-5; CDR3 DNA: TGTGCTAGTGGTTTGCCATCGACAGGGGCTAATCAGCCCCAGCATTTT; CDR3 protein: CASGLPSTGANQPQHF
clone size: many; V gene: TRBV12-3/TRBV12-4; D gene: .; J gene: TRBJ1-3; CDR3 DNA: TGTGCCAGCAGTTTAGGACAGTGGGGAAACACCATATATTTT; CDR3 protein: CASSLGQWGNTIYF
clone size: many; V gene: TRBV11-2; D gene: TRBD1; J gene: TRBJ2-7; CDR3 DNA: TGTGCCAGCAGCTTAGATCAGGGACAGGGTTTCTACGAGCAGTACTTC; CDR3 protein: CASSLDQGQGFYEQYF
clone size: many; V gene: TRBV3-1; D gene: .; J gene: TRBJ2-3; CDR3 DNA: TGTGCCAGCAGCCAATTTGTAAGAGATACGCAGTATTTT; CDR3 protein: CASSQFVRDTQYF